The subject of this entry is one T cell receptor (beta chain). The table lists this clone with a few counts. No antigen is known for it. No much larger clone exists at a distance of one base, and base qualities are not known. These data belong to a study of T cell changes during pregnancy in multiple sclerosis (dated by TCRdb to about 2019). Broadly, across the study: In women with multiple sclerosis, the researchers looked at how the T cell repertoire shifted as pregnancy progressed.

Library prep was done by the immunoSEQ multiplex PCR assay. TCRdb holds this immuneACCESS table with in-frame rearrangements only. Some clones are missing; in checked studies, unresolved V genes explain under half, and the rest has no known cause. This sample gives about 46,000 clones in total; around 95% of them show up just once. Jointly, the top ten make up 3.9% of the sample. V loses 8 bases at its end and J loses 3 bases; junction bases beyond the gene matches: 14. Reading from cysteine to phenylalanine, the CDR3 counts 16 amino acids. CDR3 DNA is the only sequence kept; it has 48 bases, read in frame from the first base. Reading the germline V gene gives CDR1 SGDLS and CDR2 YYNGEE.

The TCR was taken from a female donor with multiple sclerosis, enrolled in a pregnancy study. The starting material was CD8+ T cells from peripheral blood mononuclear cells, obtained after pregnancy. The V and J genes are TRBV9 and TRBJ2-1; TRBD1 agrees with 7 junctional bases. The CDR3 is CARQESGTAFYNEQFF. The DNA reads TGTGCCAGACAGGAATCCGGGACAGCCTTCTACAATGAGCAGTTCTTC.